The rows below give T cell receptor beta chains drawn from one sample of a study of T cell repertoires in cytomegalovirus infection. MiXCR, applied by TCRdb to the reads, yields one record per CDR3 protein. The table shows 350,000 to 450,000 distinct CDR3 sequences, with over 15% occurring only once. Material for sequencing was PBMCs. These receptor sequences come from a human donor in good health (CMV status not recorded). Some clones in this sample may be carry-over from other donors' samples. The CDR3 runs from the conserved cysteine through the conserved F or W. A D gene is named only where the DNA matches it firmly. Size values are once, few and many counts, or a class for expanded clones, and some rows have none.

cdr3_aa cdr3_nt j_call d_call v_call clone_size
CASSEDVETQYF TGTGCCAGCAGTGAGGACGTGGAGACCCAGTACTTC TRBJ2-5 - TRBV2 -
CASSYPGQGADGYTF TGTGCCAGCAGTTACCCCGGACAGGGGGCTGATGGCTACACCTTC TRBJ1-2 TRBD1 TRBV6-6 few
CASSYIRENTEAFF TGTGCCAGCAGTTATATCCGGGAGAACACTGAAGCTTTCTTT TRBJ1-1 - TRBV6-6 -
CASSPKREGRVEQFF TGTGCCAGCAGCCCTAAGCGGGAGGGCCGGGTTGAGCAGTTCTTC TRBJ2-1 TRBD2 TRBV7-2 many
CASSVGVGPETQYF TGTGCCAGCAGCGTAGGGGTGGGGCCAGAGACCCAGTACTTC TRBJ2-5 - TRBV9 -
CASTDTGQETQYF TGTGCCAGCACCGACACGGGGCAAGAGACCCAGTACTTC TRBJ2-5 - TRBV12-3/TRBV12-4 few
CASSIAGTISYNEQFF TGTGCCAGTAGTATAGCCGGGACAATCTCCTACAATGAGCAGTTCTTC TRBJ2-1 - TRBV19 few
CASSFTSGRPEEYF TGTGCCAGCAGCTTCACTAGCGGGAGACCTGAGGAGTACTTC TRBJ2-7 TRBD2 TRBV7-2 many
CSARADTDTQYF TGCAGTGCTAGGGCCGACACAGATACGCAGTATTTT TRBJ2-3 - TRBV20-1 -
CASSYSEGPNQPQHF TGTGCCAGCAGTTACTCGGAAGGACCCAATCAGCCCCAGCATTTT TRBJ1-5 - TRBV6-5 many
CASSLSRANTGELFF TGTGCCAGCAGTTTATCCCGGGCAAACACCGGGGAGCTGTTTTTT TRBJ2-2 - TRBV12-3/TRBV12-4 few
CASSDRQGFYEQFF TGTGCCAGCAGTGACCGACAGGGGTTTTATGAGCAGTTCTTC TRBJ2-1 TRBD1 TRBV2 few
CASREGLAGGDTQYF TGTGCCAGCAGAGAAGGACTAGCGGGGGGAGATACGCAGTATTTT TRBJ2-3 TRBD2 TRBV6-2/TRBV6-3 -
CASSLGGSPDTQYF TGCGCCAGCAGCTTGGGCGGGAGCCCAGATACGCAGTATTTT TRBJ2-3 TRBD2 TRBV5-1 -
CASSSGRWGTEAFF TGTGCCAGCAGCTCGGGACGGTGGGGGACTGAAGCTTTCTTT TRBJ1-1 - TRBV5-6 many
CSVASGGREETQYF TGCAGCGTGGCTAGCGGGGGCCGGGAAGAGACCCAGTACTTC TRBJ2-5 TRBD2 TRBV29-1 few
CACGQGANEKLFF TGTGCCTGCGGACAGGGGGCTAATGAAAAACTGTTTTTT TRBJ1-4 TRBD1 TRBV12-3/TRBV12-4 few
CASSFTYSGKGNEQYF TGTGCCAGCAGCTTCACCTATAGCGGGAAGGGTAACGAGCAGTACTTC TRBJ2-7 TRBD2 TRBV7-6 many
CATGPQFNQPQHF TGTGCCACAGGGCCGCAGTTCAATCAGCCCCAGCATTTT TRBJ1-5 - TRBV15 -
CASSKTGNTEAFF TGTGCCAGCAGCAAGACAGGGAACACTGAAGCTTTCTTT TRBJ1-1 - TRBV6-5 -
CASSFRGGQPQHF TGTGCCAGCAGCTTCAGAGGAGGTCAGCCCCAGCATTTT TRBJ1-5 - TRBV7-8 many
CSANTGANEQYF TGCAGTGCTAATACAGGGGCCAACGAGCAGTACTTC TRBJ2-7 TRBD1 TRBV20-1 few
CSAKRGGGTDTQYF TGCAGTGCTAAAAGGGGGGGGGGCACAGATACGCAGTATTTT TRBJ2-3 - TRBV20-1 few
CSANQAARGWSYEQYF TGCAGTGCTAACCAAGCGGCTCGGGGTTGGTCCTACGAGCAGTACTTC TRBJ2-7 - TRBV20-1 few
CASSSRTVTGYTF TGTGCCAGCAGCTCACGGACGGTGACCGGCTACACCTTC TRBJ1-2 - TRBV7-2 few
CASSRTGDNQPQHF TGTGCCAGTAGTCGGACAGGCGACAATCAGCCCCAGCATTTT TRBJ1-5 TRBD1 TRBV19 many
CASPPSLAGPSYEQYF TGTGCCAGCCCGCCCTCTCTAGCGGGACCTTCCTACGAGCAGTACTTC TRBJ2-7 TRBD2 TRBV2 -
CASPTTIDEQFF TGTGCCAGCCCCACAACCATAGATGAGCAGTTCTTC TRBJ2-1 - TRBV3-1 -
CASSSDRLANTEAFF TGTGCCAGCAGCTCGGACAGGTTGGCGAACACTGAAGCTTTCTTT TRBJ1-1 TRBD1 TRBV7-8 few
CASSFSRINQPQHF TGTGCCAGCAGTTTTTCCCGAATCAATCAGCCCCAGCATTTT TRBJ1-5 - TRBV12-3/TRBV12-4 few
CASSPYPQRGGGTDTQYF TGTGCCAGCAGCCCCTACCCCCAGCGGGGGGGGGGGACGGATACGCAGTATTTT TRBJ2-3 TRBD2 TRBV7-9 many
CASSSGTANYGYTF TGTGCCAGCAGCTCAGGGACAGCTAACTATGGCTACACCTTC TRBJ1-2 TRBD1 TRBV11-2 many
CASSPDRGLYNEQFF TGTGCCAGCAGCCCGGACAGGGGGCTATACAATGAGCAGTTCTTC TRBJ2-1 TRBD1 TRBV3-1 few
CASTPFPGTSGSGETQYF TGTGCCAGCACCCCGTTCCCCGGGACTAGCGGGAGCGGAGAGACCCAGTACTTC TRBJ2-5 TRBD2 TRBV7-2 few